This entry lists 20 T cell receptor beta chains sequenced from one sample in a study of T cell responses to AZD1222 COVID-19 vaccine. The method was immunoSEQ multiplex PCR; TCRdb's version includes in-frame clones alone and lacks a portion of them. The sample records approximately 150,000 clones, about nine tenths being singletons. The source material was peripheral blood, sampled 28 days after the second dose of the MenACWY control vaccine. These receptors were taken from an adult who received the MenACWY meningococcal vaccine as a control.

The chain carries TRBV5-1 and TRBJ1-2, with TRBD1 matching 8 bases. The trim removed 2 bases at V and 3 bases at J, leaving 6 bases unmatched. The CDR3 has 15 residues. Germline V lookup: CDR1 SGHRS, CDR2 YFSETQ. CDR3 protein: CASSFADREHYGYTF. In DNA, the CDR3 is TGCGCCAGCAGCTTTGCGGACAGGGAGCACTATGGCTACACCTTC.

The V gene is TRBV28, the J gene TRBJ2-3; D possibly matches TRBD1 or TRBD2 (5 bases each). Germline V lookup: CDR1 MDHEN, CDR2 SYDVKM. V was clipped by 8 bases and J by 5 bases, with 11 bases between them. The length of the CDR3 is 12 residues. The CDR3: CASFSGGDTQYF. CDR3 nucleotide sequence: TGTGCCAGCTTCAGTGGGGGAGATACGCAGTATTTT.

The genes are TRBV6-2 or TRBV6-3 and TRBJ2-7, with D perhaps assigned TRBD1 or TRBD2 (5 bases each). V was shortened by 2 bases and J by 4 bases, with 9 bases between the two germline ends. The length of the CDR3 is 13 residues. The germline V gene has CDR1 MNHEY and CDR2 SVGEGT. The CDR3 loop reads CASSYEWGYEQYF. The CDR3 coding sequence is TGTGCCAGCAGTTACGAATGGGGGTACGAGCAGTACTTC.

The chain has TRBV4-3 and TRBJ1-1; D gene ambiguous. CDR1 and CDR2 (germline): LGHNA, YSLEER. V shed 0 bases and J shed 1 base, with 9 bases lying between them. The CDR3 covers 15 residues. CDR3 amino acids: CASSQDLRGNTEAFF. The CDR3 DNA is TGCGCCAGCAGCCAAGATCTTCGGGGGAACACTGAAGCTTTCTTT.

The CDR3 is CASSQHTEYTEAFF. The DNA of the CDR3 is TGTGCCAGCAGCCAACACACGGAATACACTGAAGCTTTCTTT. The chain links TRBV14 to TRBJ1-1; D is undetermined. The V gene lost 2 bases and the J gene lost 3 bases, with 10 bases spanning the gap. Germline-derived CDR1 and CDR2 are SGHDN and FVKESK. This CDR3 is built from 14 residues.

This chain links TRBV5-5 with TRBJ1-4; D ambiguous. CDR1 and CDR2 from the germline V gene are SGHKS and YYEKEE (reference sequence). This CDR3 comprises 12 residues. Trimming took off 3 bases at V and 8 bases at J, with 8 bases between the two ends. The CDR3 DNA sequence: TGTGCCAGCAGCTCCTCCCACGAAAAACTGTTTTTT. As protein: CASSSSHEKLFF.

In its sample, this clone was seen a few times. The CDR3 DNA reads as TGTGCCAGCAGTTCAGGGGGCCTTAGCAATCAGCCCCAGCATTTT. Its translation is CASSSGGLSNQPQHF. The rearrangement joins TRBV28 to TRBJ1-5; 8 bases are shared with TRBD1. Germline assignment: CDR1 MDHEN and CDR2 SYDVKM. V shed 4 bases, J shed 0 bases, and the junction held 2 bases outside the gene matches. The CDR3 runs 15 residues.

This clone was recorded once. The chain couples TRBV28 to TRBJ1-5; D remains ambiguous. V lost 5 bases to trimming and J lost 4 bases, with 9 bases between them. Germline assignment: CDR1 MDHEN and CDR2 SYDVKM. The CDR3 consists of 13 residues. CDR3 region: CASSPHKNQPQHF. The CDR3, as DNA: TGTGCCAGCAGTCCCCACAAGAATCAGCCCCAGCATTTT.

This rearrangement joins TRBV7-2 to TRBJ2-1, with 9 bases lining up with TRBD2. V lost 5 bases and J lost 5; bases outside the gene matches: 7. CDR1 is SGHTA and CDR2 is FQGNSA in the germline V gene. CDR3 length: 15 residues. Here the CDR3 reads CASSPLAGYNNEQFF. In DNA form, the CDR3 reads TGTGCCAGCAGCCCGCTAGCGGGATACAACAATGAGCAGTTCTTC.

The CDR3 sequence is CASSKAQGGEKLFF. CDR3 sequence (DNA): TGTGCCAGCAGCAAAGCCCAGGGTGGCGAAAAACTGTTTTTT. The chain has TRBV21-1 and TRBJ1-4; the DNA was not used to check the table's D call, TRBD1. TRBV21-1 corresponds to a pseudogene. The CDR3 is made up of 14 amino acids.

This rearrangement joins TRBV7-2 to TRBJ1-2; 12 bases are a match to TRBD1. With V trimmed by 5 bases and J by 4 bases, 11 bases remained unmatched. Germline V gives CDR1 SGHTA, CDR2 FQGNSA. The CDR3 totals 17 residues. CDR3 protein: CASSPGQGANTAYGYTF. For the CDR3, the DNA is TGTGCCAGCAGCCCGGGACAGGGGGCAAATACTGCCTATGGCTACACCTTC.

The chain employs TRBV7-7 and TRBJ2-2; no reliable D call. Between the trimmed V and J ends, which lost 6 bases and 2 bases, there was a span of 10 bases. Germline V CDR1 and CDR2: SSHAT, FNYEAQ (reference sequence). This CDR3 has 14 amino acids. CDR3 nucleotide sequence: TGTGCCAGCAGAAGTACAACAAACACCGGGGAGCTGTTTTTT. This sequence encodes CASRSTTNTGELFF.

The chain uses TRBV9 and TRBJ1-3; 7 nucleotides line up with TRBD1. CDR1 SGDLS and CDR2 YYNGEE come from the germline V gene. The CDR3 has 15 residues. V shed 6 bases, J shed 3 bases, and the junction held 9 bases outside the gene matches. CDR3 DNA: TGTGCCAGCACCCTACAGGGGAACCGTGGAAACACCATATATTTT. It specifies CASTLQGNRGNTIYF.

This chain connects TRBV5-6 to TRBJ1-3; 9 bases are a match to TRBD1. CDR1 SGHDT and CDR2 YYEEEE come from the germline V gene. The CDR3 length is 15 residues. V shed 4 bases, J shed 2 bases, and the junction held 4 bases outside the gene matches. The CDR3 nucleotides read TGTGCCAGCAGCCCGGGACAGGGAGCTGGAAACACCATATATTTT. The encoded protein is CASSPGQGAGNTIYF.

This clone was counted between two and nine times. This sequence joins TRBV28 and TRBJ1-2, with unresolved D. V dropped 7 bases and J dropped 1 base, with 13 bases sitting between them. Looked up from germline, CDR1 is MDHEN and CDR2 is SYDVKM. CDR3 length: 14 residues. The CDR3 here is CASTAATVNYGYTF. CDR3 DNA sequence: TGTGCCAGCACCGCCGCTACAGTTAACTATGGCTACACCTTC.

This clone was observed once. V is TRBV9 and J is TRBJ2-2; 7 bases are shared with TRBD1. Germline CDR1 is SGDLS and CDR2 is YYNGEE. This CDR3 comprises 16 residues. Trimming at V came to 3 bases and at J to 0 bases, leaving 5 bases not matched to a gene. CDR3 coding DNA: TGTGCCAGCAGCGGATTAACAGGGGCGAACACCGGGGAGCTGTTTTTT. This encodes CASSGLTGANTGELFF.

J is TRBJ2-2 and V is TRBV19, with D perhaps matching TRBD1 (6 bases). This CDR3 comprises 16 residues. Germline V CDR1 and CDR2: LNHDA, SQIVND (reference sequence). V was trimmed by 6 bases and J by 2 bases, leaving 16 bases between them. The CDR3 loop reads CASRIGTLGNTGELFF. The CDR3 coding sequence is TGTGCCAGTAGGATCGGGACATTGGGAAACACCGGGGAGCTGTTTTTT.

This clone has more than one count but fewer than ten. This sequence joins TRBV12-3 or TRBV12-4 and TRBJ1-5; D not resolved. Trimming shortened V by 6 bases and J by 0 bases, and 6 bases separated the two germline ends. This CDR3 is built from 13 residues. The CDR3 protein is CASSQDSNQPQHF. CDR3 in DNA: TGTGCCAGCAGCCAGGATAGCAATCAGCCCCAGCATTTT.

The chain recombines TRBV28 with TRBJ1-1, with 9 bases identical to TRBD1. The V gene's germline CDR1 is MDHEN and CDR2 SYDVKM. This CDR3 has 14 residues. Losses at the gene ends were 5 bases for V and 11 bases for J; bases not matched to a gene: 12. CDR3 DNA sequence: TGTGCCAGCAGTCCGGACCCACTGGACAGGGGTGCTTTCTTT. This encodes CASSPDPLDRGAFF.

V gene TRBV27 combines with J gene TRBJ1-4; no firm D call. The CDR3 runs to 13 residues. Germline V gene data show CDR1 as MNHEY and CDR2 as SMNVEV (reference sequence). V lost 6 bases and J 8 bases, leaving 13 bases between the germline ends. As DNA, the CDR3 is TGTGCCAGCAGGCGCCGGGTGAGGGAAAAACTGTTTTTT. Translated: CASRRRVREKLFF.